The 22 T cell receptor beta chains reported below all come from one sample, sequenced in a study of CD8+ T cells in alopecia areata. Reverse transcription of extracted RNA yielded cDNA, which provided the sequencing template. Produced via immunoSEQ multiplex PCR; TCRdb's table is partial and in-frame only. Found here are approximately 180,000 clones, roughly 50% of them singletons; the top ten hold 16%. The treatment here: oral pan-JAK inhibitor, 5-10 mg twice daily. Source: CD4+ T cells sorted from blood, taken between weeks 55 and 65, from a patient treated with tofacitinib. These receptors all come from a human donor with alopecia areata.

This clone has just a few counts. V and J are TRBV29-1 and TRBJ2-1; 10 nucleotides align to TRBD1. Per the germline V gene, CDR1 is SQVTM and CDR2 is ANQGSEA. V lost 3 bases and J lost 9; bases outside the gene matches: 5. The CDR3 is made up of 13 amino acids. CDR3 DNA sequence: TGCAGCGTTGAGGGACAGGGGATGGGTGAGCAGTTCTTC. Residues: CSVEGQGMGEQFF.

The rearrangement uses TRBV15 and TRBJ2-7; D is uncertain. The V and J ends lost 3 bases and 4 bases respectively, with 13 bases between them. This CDR3 has 14 residues. Germline assignment: CDR1 LNHNV and CDR2 YYDKDF (reference sequence). The CDR3 sequence: CATSSPAATYEQYF. DNA for the CDR3: TGTGCCACCAGCAGTCCGGCGGCAACATACGAGCAGTACTTC.

This clone was observed a few times. V and J are TRBV29-1 and TRBJ2-2; D possibly corresponds to TRBD1 (5 bases). The germline V gene encodes CDR1 SQVTM and CDR2 ANQGSEA. This CDR3 contains 14 residues. With 6 bases removed from V and 1 base from J, the gap between germline ends came to 12 bases. The CDR3 loop is CSVKGRKNTGELFF. CDR3 in DNA: TGCAGCGTCAAGGGGCGAAAGAACACCGGGGAGCTGTTTTTT.

The chain employs TRBV2 and TRBJ2-5; possible D gene TRBD1, 6 bases. The CDR3 length is 16 residues. Germline V lookup: CDR1 SNHLY, CDR2 FYNNEI. Trimming removed 0 bases at V and 2 bases at J, with 13 bases between. This CDR3 reads CASSEALLGAQETQYF. As DNA, the CDR3 is TGTGCCAGCAGTGAAGCGCTCTTGGGGGCACAAGAGACCCAGTACTTC.

The chain uses TRBV25-1 and TRBJ2-3; D is ambiguous. Germline V gives CDR1 MGHDK, CDR2 SYGVNS. The CDR3 runs 13 residues. The germline V and J ends were trimmed by 5 bases and 6 bases, with 12 bases remaining between them. Here the CDR3 reads CASSTQMGDTQYF. For the CDR3, the DNA is TGTGCCAGCAGTACACAGATGGGGGATACGCAGTATTTT.

The chain uses TRBV6-1 and TRBJ2-7; D is unresolved. The V end lost 8 bases, the J end lost 4 bases, and 15 bases lay between the germline ends. The V gene's germline CDR1 is MNHNS and CDR2 SASEGT. CDR3 length: 13 amino acids. CDR3: CASQPQVTYEQYF. For the CDR3, the DNA is TGTGCCAGCCAGCCCCAGGTGACGTACGAGCAGTACTTC.

The rearrangement joins TRBV29-1 to TRBJ1-1; 8 nucleotides line up with TRBD1. The J segment lost 6 bases and the V segment lost 6 bases, leaving 9 bases of the junction unmatched. The germline CDR1 and CDR2 sequences are SQVTM and ANQGSEA. The CDR3 length is 13 residues. This chain's CDR3 is CSVISQGVSEAFF. CDR3 DNA: TGCAGCGTAATATCACAGGGGGTGTCTGAAGCTTTCTTT. Filled out from reference TRBV29-1 and TRBJ1-1, the complete variable domain reads SAVISQKPSRDICQRGTSLTIQCQVDSQVTMMFWYRQQPGQSLTLIATANQGSEATYESGFVIDKFPISRPNLTFSTLTVSNMSPEDSSIYLCSVISQGVSEAFFGQGTRLTVV.

The chain joins TRBV7-8 to TRBJ1-1; D unresolved. The germline CDR1 and CDR2 sequences are SGHVS and FQNEAQ. V lost 4 bases and J 8 bases, leaving 8 bases between the germline ends. The CDR3 extends over 11 amino acids. The CDR3 sequence is CASSSNYEAFF. The DNA for the CDR3 is TGTGCCAGCAGCTCTAACTACGAAGCTTTCTTT.

The J gene is TRBJ2-1, the V gene TRBV4-2; D is ambiguous. Germline-derived CDR1 and CDR2 are LGHNA and YNFKEQ. The CDR3 has 14 amino acids. Trimming took off 1 base at V and 7 bases at J, with 11 bases between the two ends. CDR3 nucleotide sequence: TGTGCCAGCAGCCAAGTAGAACTCACGAATGAGCAGTTCTTC. It yields the protein CASSQVELTNEQFF.

The chain uses TRBV14 and TRBJ2-7; the match to TRBD1 covers 7 bases. CDR1 SGHDN and CDR2 FVKESK come from the germline V gene. The ends lost 4 bases at V and 1 base at J; junction bases unmatched: 13. CDR3 size: 17 residues. The CDR3 nucleotides read TGTGCCAGCAGCCTAAGAAGTGGCAGGGGGATTTCCTACGAGCAGTACTTC. Translating gives CASSLRSGRGISYEQYF. Full variable domain (rest looked up from reference TRBV14 and TRBJ2-7): EAGVTQFPSHSVIEKGQTVTLRCDPISGHDNLYWYRRVMGKEIKFLLHFVKESKQDESGMPNNRFLAERTGGTYSTLKVQPAELEDSGVYFCASSLRSGRGISYEQYFGPGTRLTVT.

As DNA, the CDR3 is TGTGCCAGCTCACCGGGACAGGGGGCTAAGCAGTACTTC. Protein product: CASSPGQGAKQYF. This chain joins TRBV18 and TRBJ2-7; 12 nucleotides line up with TRBD1. J gave up 8 bases and V 3 bases, and 2 bases lay outside the gene matches. CDR1 is KGHSH and CDR2 is LQKENI in the germline V gene. CDR3 length: 13 residues.

The V and J genes are TRBV4-2 and TRBJ1-2; D is unclear. Trimming pared 0 bases from V and 2 bases from J, leaving 10 bases between. CDR3 length: 15 residues. The germline V gene has CDR1 LGHNA and CDR2 YNFKEQ. The CDR3 DNA reads TGTGCCAGCAGCCAAGATACTCGTGAGAACTATGGCTACACCTTC. Residues: CASSQDTRENYGYTF.

This sequence joins TRBV29-1 and TRBJ1-1; 11 bases are a match to TRBD1. With V trimmed by 6 bases and J by 5 bases, 14 bases remained unmatched. The CDR3 loop spans 16 amino acids. Germline V gene data show CDR1 as SQVTM and CDR2 as ANQGSEA. The CDR3 DNA sequence: TGCAGCGTGACCGGGACAGGGGGAACGTTTGGGACTGAAGCTTTCTTT. It yields the protein CSVTGTGGTFGTEAFF.

There are a few counts of this clone. The chain links TRBV10-3 to TRBJ1-5; the match to TRBD1 covers 7 bases. The germline V gene has CDR1 ENHRY and CDR2 SYGVKD. The CDR3 extends over 13 amino acids. The J segment lost 5 bases and the V segment lost 4 bases, leaving 2 bases of the junction unmatched. The CDR3 DNA is TGTGCCATCAGTGCCGACAGGGATCAGCCCCAGCATTTT. As protein: CAISADRDQPQHF.

This clone was seen a handful of times. The chain's CDR3 is CASSSPVGGLAGAPQYF. The CDR3 coding sequence is TGTGCCAGCAGCTCTCCAGTAGGGGGACTAGCGGGGGCGCCCCAGTACTTC. This chain links TRBV7-2 with TRBJ2-5; TRBD2 matches at 14 bases. Germline V CDR1 and CDR2: SGHTA, FQGNSA. V was clipped by 4 bases and J by 9 bases; unmatched bases: 13. This CDR3 spans 17 amino acids.

The chain links TRBV5-1 to TRBJ2-1; D is undetermined. Trimming stripped 0 bases from V and 10 bases from J, with 8 bases between. The CDR3 consists of 12 residues. Germline V gene lookup returns CDR1 SGHRS and CDR2 YFSETQ. In nucleotides, the CDR3 is TGCGCCAGCAGCTTGGGATTGGAAGAGCAGTTCTTC. This sequence encodes CASSLGLEEQFF.

This clone appeared a few times. V gene TRBV10-3 combines with J gene TRBJ2-1; possibly TRBD1 for D (6 bases). The CDR3 extends over 15 amino acids. Trimming left V 8 bases short and J 8 bases short, with 22 bases between. Germline CDR1 and CDR2: ENHRY and SYGVKD. The CDR3 spells CAIRSGESGFHEQFF. The CDR3, as DNA: TGTGCCATCCGGTCAGGGGAATCCGGTTTCCATGAGCAGTTCTTC.

This rearrangement joins TRBV7-9 to TRBJ2-7; TRBD2 might be the D (5 bases). Looked up from germline, CDR1 is SEHNR and CDR2 is FQNEAQ (reference sequence). The CDR3 runs to 16 residues. Deletions cut 3 bases from V and 0 bases from J, with 15 bases between. The CDR3 region is CASSFGESTSSYEQYF. In nucleotides, the CDR3 is TGTGCCAGCAGCTTCGGGGAATCTACGAGCTCCTACGAGCAGTACTTC.

The CDR3 here is CASSSPVGPHSGANVLTF. CDR3 coding DNA: TGTGCCAGCAGTTCCCCCGTGGGGCCTCACTCTGGGGCCAACGTCCTGACTTTC. This chain uses TRBV27 with TRBJ2-6; tentative D call: TRBD1 (5 bases). The CDR3 extends over 18 amino acids. Per germline, CDR1 MNHEY and CDR2 SMNVEV (reference sequence). V lost 4 bases and J 0 bases, leaving 16 bases between the germline ends.

The chain employs TRBV30 and TRBJ2-5; TRBD2 is a possible D gene (5 bases). Trimming removed 8 bases from V and 0 bases from J, with 13 bases in between. Germline V CDR1 and CDR2: GTSNPN, SVGIG (reference sequence). This CDR3 region has 13 residues. As DNA, the CDR3 is TGTGCCGGTACTATTAGCGACCAAGAGACCCAGTACTTC. Translating gives CAGTISDQETQYF.

This clone was seen just once. The chain joins TRBV6-5 to TRBJ1-2, with a possible D match to TRBD1 (6 bases). V lost 8 bases and J 4 bases, leaving 17 bases between the germline ends. CDR1 is MNHEY, CDR2 SVGAGI, per germline. CDR3 length: 14 residues. As DNA, the CDR3 is TGTGCCAGCCGGCGGGGGGCAATCGGCTATGGCTACACCTTC. Translating gives CASRRGAIGYGYTF.

This clone turned up a few times. V gene TRBV6-5 combines with J gene TRBJ1-2; D is ambiguous. CDR1 is MNHEY and CDR2 is SVGAGI in the germline V gene. The CDR3 runs to 13 residues. Trimming left V 8 bases short and J 8 bases short, with 18 bases between. CDR3 bases: TGTGCCAGCGCTAGCAGCCCGGCAGGCGGCTACACCTTC. Amino acids: CASASSPAGGYTF.